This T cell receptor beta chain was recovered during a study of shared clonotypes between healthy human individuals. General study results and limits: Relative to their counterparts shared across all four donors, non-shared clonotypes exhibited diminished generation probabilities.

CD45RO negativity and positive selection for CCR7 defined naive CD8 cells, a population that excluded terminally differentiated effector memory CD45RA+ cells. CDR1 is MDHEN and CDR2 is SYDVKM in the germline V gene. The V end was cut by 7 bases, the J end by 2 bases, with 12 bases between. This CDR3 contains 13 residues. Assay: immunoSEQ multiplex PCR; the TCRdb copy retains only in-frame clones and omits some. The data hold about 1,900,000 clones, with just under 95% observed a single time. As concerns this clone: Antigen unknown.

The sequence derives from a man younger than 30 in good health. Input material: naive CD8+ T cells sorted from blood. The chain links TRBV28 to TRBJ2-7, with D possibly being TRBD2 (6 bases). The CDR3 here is CASTWGEPYEQYF. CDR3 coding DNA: TGTGCCAGCACCTGGGGGGAACCCTACGAGCAGTACTTC.